These T cell receptor beta chains were read from a single sample in a study of blood T cell repertoires in COVID-19. This table comes from immunoSEQ multiplex PCR, and its TCRdb copy is limited to in-frame clones, with some not included. The table lists about 130,000 clones, about 81% of them singletons. The specimen was peripheral blood. These receptors came from a woman aged 45-65 years with acute or convalescent COVID-19. CDR3s include the opening cysteine and the closing phenylalanine or tryptophan. Fields, in order: CDR3 length, D gene, V gene, CDR3 protein. The D gene is left open where the match is weak.

>15|.|TRBV9
CASSVDEGDYNEQFF
>15|.|TRBV2
CASSEARGRLSPLHF
>15|.|TRBV6-1
CASSEAAGGVQPQHF
>14|.|TRBV28
CASSAVHTYNEQFF
>17|.|TRBV19
CASSKALGGTGANVLTF
>14|.|TRBV2
CASSVQVKKATQYF
>15|TRBD2|TRBV7-2
CASSLALAGTGELFF
>14|.|TRBV6-6
CASSQVVGSAKLFF
>15|.|TRBV7-9
CASSEQGVGPYEQYF
>12|.|TRBV19
CASRKGGTEAFF
>14|.|TRBV5-1
CASSLAVGAVEAFF
>14|.|TRBV6-6
CASRLTGKSTEAFF
>14|.|TRBV5-1
CASSSHPMNTEAFF
>17|TRBD1|TRBV7-8
CASSRQGRGTLGQPQHF
>13|.|TRBV7-8
CASSWDTLYEQYF
>15|TRBD1|TRBV15
CATSKNRGIHYGYTF
>14|TRBD1|TRBV6-2/TRBV6-3
CASSVAGGARRAFF
>16|TRBD2|TRBV2
CASSAPGLAGSYEQYF
>16|.|TRBV18
CASSPRQGVGTGELFF
>14|TRBD1|TRBV3-1/TRBV3-2
CASSPGTGQSGYTF
>14|TRBD2|TRBV5-4
CASSLYGGGDTQYF
>14|TRBD2|TRBV30
CAWSGAGGPYEQYF
>14|.|TRBV3-1/TRBV3-2
CASSQGGSGNTIYF
>17|.|TRBV21-1
CASSKGLAGDTYNEQFF
>13|.|TRBV5-1
CASSPGEPYGYTF
>16|.|TRBV11-1
CASGKWSDSNTGELFF
>16|.|TRBV7-9
CASSFAGGGGNQPQHF
>13|.|TRBV5-4
CASSARQEYEQYF
>13|TRBD1|TRBV10-3
CAIRGTGGHGYTF
>14|.|TRBV20-1
CSASGDTFTDTQYF
>13|.|TRBV12-3/TRBV12-4
CASSSQQNTEAFF
>15|.|TRBV3-1/TRBV3-2
CASSQGSSGANVLTF
>11|.|TRBV5-6
CASSLNTEAFF